This TCR beta chain was obtained from a study of T-cell memory formation after mild COVID-19. The CDR3 is 13 residues long. CDR1 and CDR2 (germline): SGHNT, YYREEE (reference sequence). Trimming took 0 bases from V and 3 from J, leaving 6 bases between them. TCRdb redid the calling of the 5' RACE reads with MiXCR, one entry per CDR3 protein. In the table there are some 100,000 distinct CDR3 sequences, 11% of which are singletons. The material sequenced was PBMCs or a T cell subset sorted from them (not recorded which). This rearrangement joins TRBV5-4 to TRBJ2-5; TRBD2 is a possible D gene (5 bases). The sequence came from a man aged 18 to 30 who had mild COVID-19 (a few samples of this study predate the infection). Cell type and time point are not known. CDR3 protein: CASSLETKETQYF. The CDR3 DNA reads as TGTGCCAGCAGCTTGGAGACTAAAGAGACCCAGTACTTC.